This TCR beta chain comes out of a study of PD-1 blockade in classical Hodgkin lymphoma. This clone was seen a handful of times. This CDR3 region has 17 residues. The ends lost 4 bases at V and 5 bases at J; junction bases unmatched: 12. The germline V gene has CDR1 SGHNT and CDR2 YYREEE (reference sequence). Libraries were prepared by immunoSEQ multiplex PCR; TCRdb keeps only in-frame clonotypes and omits some of them. This table holds 55,000 to 80,000 clones, approximately 94% found once. After autologous stem cell transplantation all patients relapsed, and prior brentuximab vedotin exposure differed between cohorts.

The J gene is TRBJ2-1, the V gene TRBV5-4; 10 nucleotides line up with TRBD2. Sample: peripheral blood mononuclear cells (PBMCs), taken at baseline. The receptor's source is a human donor with classical Hodgkin lymphoma. This CDR3 reads CASSAGGTSGANNEQFF. Written as DNA, the CDR3 is TGTGCCAGCAGCGCGGGGGGTACTAGCGGGGCGAACAATGAGCAGTTCTTC.